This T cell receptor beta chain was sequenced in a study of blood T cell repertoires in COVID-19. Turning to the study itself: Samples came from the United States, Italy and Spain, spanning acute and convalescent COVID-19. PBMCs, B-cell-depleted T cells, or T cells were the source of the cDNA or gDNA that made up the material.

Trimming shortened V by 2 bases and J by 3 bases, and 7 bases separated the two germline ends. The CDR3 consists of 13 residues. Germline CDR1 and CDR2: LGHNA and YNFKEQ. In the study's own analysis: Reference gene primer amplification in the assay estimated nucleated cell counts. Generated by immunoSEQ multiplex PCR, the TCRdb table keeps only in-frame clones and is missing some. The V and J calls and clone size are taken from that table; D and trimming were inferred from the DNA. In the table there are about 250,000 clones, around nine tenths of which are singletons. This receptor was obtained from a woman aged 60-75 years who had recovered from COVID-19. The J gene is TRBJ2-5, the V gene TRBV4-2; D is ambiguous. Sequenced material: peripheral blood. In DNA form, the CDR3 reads TGTGCCAGCAGCCAAATCGAGAAAGAGACCCAGTACTTC. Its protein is CASSQIEKETQYF.